These 13 T cell receptor beta chains share one sample of origin, sequenced in a study of blood T cell repertoires in COVID-19. Profiling relied on immunoSEQ multiplex PCR, and the TCRdb table lists in-frame clones only, not all of them. Found here are about 150,000 clones, roughly 88% of them singletons; the top ten hold less than 4.5%. The material sequenced was PBMCs or T cells enriched from blood (not recorded which). These receptors all stem from a man aged 50-60 years who had recovered from COVID-19.

The V call is TRBV19, the J call TRBJ1-1; D might be TRBD1 (6 bases). The CDR3 totals 14 residues. The germline gives CDR1 LNHDA, CDR2 SQIVND (reference sequence). Trimming left V 5 bases short and J 0 bases short, with 10 bases between. CDR3 nucleotide sequence: TGTGCCAGTAGTCTGGACAGAATGAACACTGAAGCTTTCTTT. Translating gives CASSLDRMNTEAFF.

This chain uses TRBV7-8 with TRBJ2-7; no definite D call. This CDR3 is 13 amino acids long. Trimming removed 5 bases at V and 3 bases at J, with 11 bases between. Germline assignment: CDR1 SGHVS and CDR2 FQNEAQ. The CDR3 reads CASSRQAHYEQYF. DNA of the CDR3: TGTGCCAGCAGCCGACAAGCCCACTACGAGCAGTACTTC.

Regarding this clone: Additional DNA sequences in this sample encode the identical CDR3. The rearrangement uses TRBV19 and TRBJ2-7; unclear D gene. Germline V gene lookup returns CDR1 LNHDA and CDR2 SQIVND (reference sequence). The CDR3 has 13 amino acids. V lost 3 bases and J 4 bases, leaving 10 bases between the germline ends. For the CDR3, the DNA is TGTGCCAGTAGTATCGACTCCCGTTACGAGCAGTACTTC. Its translation: CASSIDSRYEQYF.

This clone was picked up a small number of times. The V call is TRBV1, the J call TRBJ2-7; TRBD2, the table's D call, was not compared with the DNA. TRBV1 represents a pseudogene. This CDR3 contains 16 residues. CDR3 amino acids: CTSSQEGAGARYEQYF. CDR3 nucleotides: TGCACCAGCAGCCAAGAGGGAGCGGGAGCTAGGTACGAGCAGTACTTC.

The count of this clone is one. At one boundary the junction diverges from the germline segment, which might be a read error. The rearrangement links TRBV19 to TRBJ1-4; 7 bases line up with TRBD1. The V gene's germline CDR1 is LNHDA and CDR2 SQIVND (reference sequence). This CDR3 contains 16 residues. CDR3 nucleotides: TGTGCCAGTAGTCTAGACAGGGCGTTGCCTAATGAAAAACTGTTTTTT. Its protein is CASSLDRALPNEKLFF. Full variable domain (rest looked up from reference TRBV19 and TRBJ1-4): DGGITQSPKYLFRKEGQNVTLSCEQNLNHDAMYWYRQDPGQGLRLIYYSQIVNDFQKGDIAEGYSVSREKKESFPLTVTSAQKNPTAFYLCASSLDRALPNEKLFFGSGTQLSVL.

To note about this clone: Other DNA sequences in this sample translate to the same CDR3. The gene calls are TRBV27 and TRBJ1-4, with D unresolved. Trimming removed 4 bases at V and 3 bases at J, with 9 bases between. CDR3 length: 14 residues. Looked up from germline, CDR1 is MNHEY and CDR2 is SMNVEV (reference sequence). CDR3 nucleotide sequence: TGTGCCAGCAGTTCGTTGGGCTCTAATGAAAAACTGTTTTTT. Translated, it gives CASSSLGSNEKLFF. Combining the CDR3 with reference TRBV27 and TRBJ1-4 gives the whole variable domain EAQVTQNPRYLITVTGKKLTVTCSQNMNHEYMSWYRQDPGLGLRQIYYSMNVEVTDKGDVPEGYKVSRKEKRNFPLILESPSPNQTSLYFCASSSLGSNEKLFFGSGTQLSVL.

The genes are TRBV11-2 and TRBJ2-5; no clear D gene. V lost 5 bases, J lost 5 bases, and 9 bases lay in between. The CDR3 extends over 12 amino acids. Germline CDR1 and CDR2: SGHAT and FQNNGV. The CDR3 DNA is TGTGCCAGCAGCGAACTAATGGAGACCCAGTACTTC. Amino acids: CASSELMETQYF.

This chain connects TRBV19 to TRBJ1-3; no clear D. V lost 3 bases, J lost 0 bases, and 6 bases lay in between. Germline CDR1 and CDR2: LNHDA and SQIVND (reference sequence). The length of the CDR3 is 14 residues. The CDR3 loop reads CASSISRSGNTIYF. CDR3 bases: TGTGCCAGTAGTATTAGCCGCTCTGGAAACACCATATATTTT.

The count of this clone is one. The chain employs TRBV7-9 and TRBJ2-1; 9 bases align to TRBD1. CDR1 is SEHNR, CDR2 FQNEAQ, per germline (reference sequence). This CDR3 has 16 amino acids. V shed 5 bases, J shed 0 bases, and the junction held 5 bases outside the gene matches. The CDR3 bases are TGTGCCAGCAGCCCAACGACAGGGGGCTCCTACAATGAGCAGTTCTTC. The encoded protein is CASSPTTGGSYNEQFF.

The chain recombines TRBV18 with TRBJ2-3, with 13 bases fitting TRBD2. CDR1 and CDR2 from the germline V gene are KGHSH and LQKENI. V lost 0 bases to trimming and J lost 5 bases; unmatched junction nucleotides: 5. CDR3 length equals 17 residues. The CDR3 nucleotides are TGTGCCAGCTCACCACCAACTAGCGGGGGGGCTGAAGATACGCAGTATTTT. Amino acid sequence: CASSPPTSGGAEDTQYF.

The chain links TRBV29-1 to TRBJ2-7; 10 nucleotides agree with TRBD2. With V trimmed by 6 bases and J by 3 bases, 17 bases remained unmatched. Germline V CDR1 and CDR2: SQVTM, ANQGSEA. This CDR3 is 17 amino acids long. The DNA of the CDR3 is TGCAGCGTGAACTCGGGATTACTAGCGGGGACCTTCTACGAGCAGTACGTC. Amino acid sequence: CSVNSGLLAGTFYEQYV.

The chain recombines TRBV10-3 with TRBJ1-1; 9 bases are shared with TRBD1. Germline CDR1 reads ENHRY; CDR2 reads SYGVKD. Unmatched junction bases numbered 5, after V lost 9 bases and J lost 0 bases. CDR3 length: 14 amino acids. The CDR3 loop is CAIRTGAMNTEAFF. The CDR3 DNA reads as TGTGCCATACGGACAGGGGCCATGAACACTGAAGCTTTCTTT.

The sample holds one count of this clone. The rearrangement joins TRBV28 to TRBJ1-1; D is unclear. This CDR3 is 12 amino acids long. Trimming left V 3 bases short and J 11 bases short, with 13 bases between. CDR1 and CDR2 (germline): MDHEN, SYDVKM. CDR3 DNA sequence: TGTGCCAGCAGTTTGCTGTCGGGTTGGGCTTTCTTT. Translation: CASSLLSGWAFF.